Sequencing of this T cell receptor (beta chain) was carried out in a study of blood T cell repertoires in COVID-19. Whole-study context: Acute and convalescent COVID-19 specimens originated in the United States, Italy and Spain. Sources were T cells, B-cell-depleted T cells, or PBMCs; the material itself was cDNA or gDNA.

Authors' data handling: Reference gene primers were amplified, and this amplification served to estimate nucleated cell counts. Measured with immunoSEQ multiplex PCR; TCRdb has only the in-frame clones, and not every one. For V, J and clone size, that table is used; D and trimming come from the DNA. Of around 150,000 clones detected, approximately 73% appear once; the ten largest clones hold 4.2%. The clonotype was recovered from a man in his 60s with acute or convalescent COVID-19. Sequencing input: peripheral blood.

CDR3 residues: CATRTSGSSYNEQFF. The CDR3 DNA follows: TGTGCCACACGGACTAGCGGAAGCTCCTACAATGAGCAGTTCTTC. The chain joins TRBV14 to TRBJ2-1; 10 bases are a match to TRBD2. Per the germline V gene, CDR1 is SGHDN and CDR2 is FVKESK. CDR3 length equals 15 residues. With V trimmed by 10 bases and J by 0 bases, 6 bases remained unmatched.